The rows below give T cell receptor beta chains drawn from one sample of a study of T cells after yellow fever vaccination. TCRdb reprocessed the 5' RACE reads with MiXCR, giving one entry per CDR3 protein. The sample holds some 500,000 distinct CDR3 sequences, about 14% seen once. This specimen was PBMCs, taken on the day of the yellow fever booster vaccination. These receptors originate from a man aged 25 to 40 who received the YFV17D yellow fever vaccine. The CDR3 runs from the conserved cysteine through the conserved F or W. Fields, in order: V gene, D gene, CDR3 length, J gene, clone size, CDR3 DNA, CDR3 protein. A D gene is named only where the DNA matches it firmly. Part of the rows lack a size; the others show once, few, many or a class for expanded clones.

TRBV20-1,.,11,TRBJ2-5,many,TGCAGTGCTAGCCTTGTGGAGACCCAGTACTTC,CSASLVETQYF
TRBV18,TRBD2,17,TRBJ2-1,.,TGTGCCAGCTCACCACGGACTAGCGGGAGGCCGCACAATGAGCAGTTCTTC,CASSPRTSGRPHNEQFF
TRBV28,.,13,TRBJ1-1,few,TGTGCCAGCGTCTTTTCGGGGAACACTGAAGCTTTCTTT,CASVFSGNTEAFF
TRBV7-3,.,15,TRBJ2-5,few,TGTGCCAGCAGCCCACCCCCATCGGTTGGGGAGACCCAGTACTTC,CASSPPPSVGETQYF
TRBV20-1,.,14,TRBJ2-7,.,TGCAGTGCTACAGTCCCGGGACCCGGCTACGAGCAGTACTTC,CSATVPGPGYEQYF
TRBV21-1,.,16,TRBJ2-7,few,TGTGCCAGCAGCAAAGGAGGACAGGGACCTTACTACGAGCAGTACTTC,CASSKGGQGPYYEQYF
TRBV7-2,.,14,TRBJ1-5,.,TGTGCCAGCAGCTCCGACGCAGGGGATCAGCCCCAGCATTTT,CASSSDAGDQPQHF
TRBV25-1,.,11,TRBJ1-4,.,TGTGCCAGCAGTGCGGGAAGAAAACTGTTTTTT,CASSAGRKLFF
TRBV9,TRBD2,15,TRBJ2-5,many,TGTGCCAGCAGCGTAGGACTAGCGGGAGGAGAGACCCAGTACTTC,CASSVGLAGGETQYF
TRBV7-8,.,15,TRBJ2-2,.,TGTGCCAACCGAGGGGAGAATAGCAGCACCGGGGAGCTGTTTTTT,CANRGENSSTGELFF
TRBV30,.,15,TRBJ2-1,few,TGTGCCTGGACACAGGGGGGGAGCTCCTACAATGAGCAGTTCTTC,CAWTQGGSSYNEQFF
TRBV7-8,.,11,TRBJ2-1,few,TGTGCCAGCAAGAGGGTGAATGAGCAGTTCTTC,CASKRVNEQFF
TRBV10-3,.,15,TRBJ2-5,many,TGTGCCATCAGTGAGTCAGGGCAGAAACAAGAGACCCAGTACTTC,CAISESGQKQETQYF
TRBV7-7,.,17,TRBJ2-2,many,TGTGCTAGCAGCTCCCTCCCGGGGACCGAGAACACCGGGGAGCTGTTTTTT,CASSSLPGTENTGELFF
TRBV7-2,TRBD1,14,TRBJ2-7,few,TGTGCCAGCAGCAATCGACAGGGCTCCTACGAGCAGTACTTC,CASSNRQGSYEQYF
TRBV29-1,.,11,TRBJ1-2,few,TGCAGCGTTGAGTTCAACTATGGCTACACCTTC,CSVEFNYGYTF
TRBV20-1,.,10,TRBJ2-5,few,TGCAGTGCAACCCAAGAGACCCAGTACTTC,CSATQETQYF
TRBV29-1,.,12,TRBJ1-2,.,TGCAGCGCCCACTCCGGGACCTATGGCTACACCTTC,CSAHSGTYGYTF
TRBV20-1,.,16,TRBJ2-3,.,TGCAGTGCTACGACCGGCGCCTGGTCAGGCACAGATACGCAGTATTTT,CSATTGAWSGTDTQYF
TRBV6-2/TRBV6-3,TRBD2,15,TRBJ2-7,.,TGTGCCAGCAAAAGGTTCGGGACTACGTCCTACGAGCAGTACTTC,CASKRFGTTSYEQYF
TRBV7-9,TRBD2,15,TRBJ2-3,few,TGTGCCAGCAGCCGGACTAGCGGGATGACAGATACGCAGTATTTT,CASSRTSGMTDTQYF
TRBV15,.,14,TRBJ2-5,few,TGTGCCACCAGCAGAGCTGAGCGCCAAGAGACCCAGTACTTC,CATSRAERQETQYF
TRBV18,.,13,TRBJ1-3,few,TGTGCCAGCTCACCCAACCGGGGTGACACCATATATTTT,CASSPNRGDTIYF
TRBV18,.,13,TRBJ2-5,.,TGTGCCAGCTCACAAACCGATGTAGGGACCCAGTACTTC,CASSQTDVGTQYF
TRBV5-1,TRBD1,16,TRBJ2-5,.,TGCGCCAGCAGCTCCGGACAGGTGAAGGTTGGGGAGACCCAGTACTTC,CASSSGQVKVGETQYF
TRBV20-1,.,17,TRBJ2-1,few,TGCAGTGCTTACGTGGGAGGCCCTTCGCAGGGGGGAAATGAGCAGTTCTTC,CSAYVGGPSQGGNEQFF
TRBV19,.,16,TRBJ2-2,.,TGTGCCAGTAGTATGGTGACAGGTTCGAACACCGGGGAGCTGTTTTTT,CASSMVTGSNTGELFF
TRBV29-1,.,12,TRBJ1-3,.,TGCAGTACTGGCGGCACTGGAAACACCATATATTTT,CSTGGTGNTIYF
TRBV25-1,TRBD1,15,TRBJ1-4,.,TGTGCCAGCAGTAATACAGGGGGGAAGAATGAAAAACTGTTTTTT,CASSNTGGKNEKLFF
TRBV5-1,.,13,TRBJ2-7,.,TGCGCCAGCATTCCCAGACGAACCTACGAGCAGTACTTC,CASIPRRTYEQYF
TRBV6-5,.,12,TRBJ2-7,.,TGTGCCAGCAGTAAAGGGATCTACGAGCAGTACTTC,CASSKGIYEQYF